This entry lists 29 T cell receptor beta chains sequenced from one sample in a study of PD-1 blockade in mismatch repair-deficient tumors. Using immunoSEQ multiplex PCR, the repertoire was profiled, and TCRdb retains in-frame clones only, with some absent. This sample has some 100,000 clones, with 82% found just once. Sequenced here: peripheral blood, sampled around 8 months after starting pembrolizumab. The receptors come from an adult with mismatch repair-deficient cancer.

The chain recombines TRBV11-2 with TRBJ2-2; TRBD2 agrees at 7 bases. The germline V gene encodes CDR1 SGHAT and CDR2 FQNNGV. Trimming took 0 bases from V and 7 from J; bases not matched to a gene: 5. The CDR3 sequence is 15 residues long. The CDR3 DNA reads TGTGCCAGCAGCTTAGAGCGGGTAGCGGGCGGGGAGCTGTTTTTT. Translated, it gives CASSLERVAGGELFF.

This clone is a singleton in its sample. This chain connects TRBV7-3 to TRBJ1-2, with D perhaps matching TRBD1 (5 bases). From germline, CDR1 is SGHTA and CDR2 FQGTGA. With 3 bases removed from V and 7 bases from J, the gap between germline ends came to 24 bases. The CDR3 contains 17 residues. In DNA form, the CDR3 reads TGTGCCAGCAGCTTGACAACCGGCGGGACTGCTGGCGGTGGCTACACCTTC. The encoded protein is CASSLTTGGTAGGGYTF. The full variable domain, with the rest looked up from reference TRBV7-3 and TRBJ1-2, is GAGVSQTPSNKVTEKGKYVELRCDPISGHTALYWYRQSLGQGPEFLIYFQGTGAADDSGLPNDRFFAVRPEGSVSTLKIQRTERGDSAVYLCASSLTTGGTAGGGYTFGSGTRLTVV.

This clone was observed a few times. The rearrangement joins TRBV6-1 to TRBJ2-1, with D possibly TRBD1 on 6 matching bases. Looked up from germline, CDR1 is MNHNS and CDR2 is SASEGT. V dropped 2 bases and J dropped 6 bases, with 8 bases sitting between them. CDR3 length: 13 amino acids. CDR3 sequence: CASSENRVNEQFF. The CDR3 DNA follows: TGTGCCAGCAGTGAAAACAGGGTCAATGAGCAGTTCTTC.

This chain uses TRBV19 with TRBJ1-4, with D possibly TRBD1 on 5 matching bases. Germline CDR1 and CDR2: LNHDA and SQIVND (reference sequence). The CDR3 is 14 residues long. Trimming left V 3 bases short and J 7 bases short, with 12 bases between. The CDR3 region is CASSIGRVSEKLFF. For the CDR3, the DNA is TGTGCCAGTAGTATTGGCAGGGTCAGTGAAAAACTGTTTTTT.

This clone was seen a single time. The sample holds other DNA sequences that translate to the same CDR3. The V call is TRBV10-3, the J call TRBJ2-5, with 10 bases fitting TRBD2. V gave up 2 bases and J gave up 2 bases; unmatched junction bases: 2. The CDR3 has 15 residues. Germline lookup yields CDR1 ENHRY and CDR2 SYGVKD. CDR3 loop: CAISEKLAGQETQYF. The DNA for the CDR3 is TGTGCCATCAGTGAGAAACTAGCGGGGCAAGAGACCCAGTACTTC.

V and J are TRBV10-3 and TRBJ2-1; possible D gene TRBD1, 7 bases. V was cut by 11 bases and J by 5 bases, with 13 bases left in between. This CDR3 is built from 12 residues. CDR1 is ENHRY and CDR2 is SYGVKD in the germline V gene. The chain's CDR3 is CAAGGTDNEQFF. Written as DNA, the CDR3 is TGTGCCGCAGGGGGGACGGACAATGAGCAGTTCTTC.

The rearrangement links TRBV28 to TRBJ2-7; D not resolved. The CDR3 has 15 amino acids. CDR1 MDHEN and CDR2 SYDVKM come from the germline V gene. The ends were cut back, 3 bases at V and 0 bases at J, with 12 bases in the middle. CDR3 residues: CASSFISGSSYEQYF. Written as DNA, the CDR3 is TGTGCCAGCAGTTTTATCTCAGGTAGCTCCTACGAGCAGTACTTC.

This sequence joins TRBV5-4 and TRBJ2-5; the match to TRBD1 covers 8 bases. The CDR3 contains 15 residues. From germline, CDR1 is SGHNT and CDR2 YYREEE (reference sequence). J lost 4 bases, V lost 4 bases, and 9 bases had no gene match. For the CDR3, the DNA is TGTGCCAGCAGCGACGACAGGGGAGGTCGAGAGACCCAGTACTTC. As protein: CASSDDRGGRETQYF.

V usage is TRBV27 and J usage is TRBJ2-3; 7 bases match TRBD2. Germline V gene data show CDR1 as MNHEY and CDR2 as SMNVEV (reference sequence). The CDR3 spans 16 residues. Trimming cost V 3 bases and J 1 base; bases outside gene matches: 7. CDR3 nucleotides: TGTGCCAGCAGTTTCGGAGTGGGGGGGGGCACAGATACGCAGTATTTT. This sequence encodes CASSFGVGGGTDTQYF.

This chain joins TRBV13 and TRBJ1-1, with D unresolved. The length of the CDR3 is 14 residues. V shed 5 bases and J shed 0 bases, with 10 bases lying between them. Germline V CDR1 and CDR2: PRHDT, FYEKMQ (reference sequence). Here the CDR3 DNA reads TGTGCCAGCAGCCCCATAGCAGTGAACACTGAAGCTTTCTTT. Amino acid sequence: CASSPIAVNTEAFF.

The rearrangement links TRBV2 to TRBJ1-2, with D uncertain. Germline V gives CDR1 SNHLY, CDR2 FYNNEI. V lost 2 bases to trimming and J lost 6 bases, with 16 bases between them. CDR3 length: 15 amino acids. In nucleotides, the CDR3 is TGTGCCAGCAGTGAACCAGGAACTTTCATAAATGGCTACACCTTC. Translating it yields CASSEPGTFINGYTF.

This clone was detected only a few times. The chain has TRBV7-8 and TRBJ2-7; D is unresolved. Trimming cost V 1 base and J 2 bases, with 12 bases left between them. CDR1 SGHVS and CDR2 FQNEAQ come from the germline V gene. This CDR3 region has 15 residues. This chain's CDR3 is CASSLDTNGPYEQYF. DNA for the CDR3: TGTGCCAGCAGCTTAGATACAAACGGACCCTACGAGCAGTACTTC.

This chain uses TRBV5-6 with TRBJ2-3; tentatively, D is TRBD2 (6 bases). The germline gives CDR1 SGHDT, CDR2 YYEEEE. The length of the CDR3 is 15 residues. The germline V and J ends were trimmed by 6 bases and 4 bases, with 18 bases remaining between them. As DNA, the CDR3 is TGTGCCAGCACCTTTTATACTAGCTCTTCAGATACGCAGTATTTT. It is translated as CASTFYTSSSDTQYF.

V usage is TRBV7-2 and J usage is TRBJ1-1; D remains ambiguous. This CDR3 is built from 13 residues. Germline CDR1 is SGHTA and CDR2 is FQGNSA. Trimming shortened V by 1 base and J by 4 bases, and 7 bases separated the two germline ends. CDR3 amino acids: CASSLGTVTEAFF. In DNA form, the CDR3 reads TGTGCCAGCAGCTTAGGGACCGTCACTGAAGCTTTCTTT.

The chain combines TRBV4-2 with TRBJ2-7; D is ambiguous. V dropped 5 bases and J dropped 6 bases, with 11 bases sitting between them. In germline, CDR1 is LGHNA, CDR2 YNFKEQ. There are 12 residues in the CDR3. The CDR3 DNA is TGTGCCAGCAGCGCCGACGGGCGCGAGCAGTACTTC. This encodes CASSADGREQYF.

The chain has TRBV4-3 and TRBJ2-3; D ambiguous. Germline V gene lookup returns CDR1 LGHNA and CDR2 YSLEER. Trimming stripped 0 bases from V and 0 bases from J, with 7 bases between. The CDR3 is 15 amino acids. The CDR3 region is CASSQDSTSTDTQYF. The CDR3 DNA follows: TGCGCCAGCAGCCAAGATTCGACCAGCACAGATACGCAGTATTTT.

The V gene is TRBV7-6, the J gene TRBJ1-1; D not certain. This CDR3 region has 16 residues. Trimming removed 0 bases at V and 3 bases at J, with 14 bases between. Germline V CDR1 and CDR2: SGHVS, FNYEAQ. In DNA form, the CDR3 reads TGTGCCAGCAGCTTAGCTCCTAGACTCGGGGACACTGAAGCTTTCTTT. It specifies CASSLAPRLGDTEAFF.

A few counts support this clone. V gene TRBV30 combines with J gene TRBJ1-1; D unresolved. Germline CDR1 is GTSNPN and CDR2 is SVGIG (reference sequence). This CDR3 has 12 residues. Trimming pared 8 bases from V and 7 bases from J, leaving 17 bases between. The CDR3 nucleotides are TGTGCCACCTCCCGGGGTACCCATGAAGCTTTCTTT. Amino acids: CATSRGTHEAFF.

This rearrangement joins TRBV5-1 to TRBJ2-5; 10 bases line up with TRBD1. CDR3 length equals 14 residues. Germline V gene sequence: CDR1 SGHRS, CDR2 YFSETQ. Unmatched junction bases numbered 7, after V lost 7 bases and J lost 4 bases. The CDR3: CASRGQGIGETQYF. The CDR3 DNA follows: TGCGCCAGCCGGGGACAGGGGATAGGAGAGACCCAGTACTTC.

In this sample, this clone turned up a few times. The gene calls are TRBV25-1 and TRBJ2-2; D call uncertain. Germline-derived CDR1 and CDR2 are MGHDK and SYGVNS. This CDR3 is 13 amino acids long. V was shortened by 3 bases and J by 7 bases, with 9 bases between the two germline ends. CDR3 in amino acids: CASSEKEIGELFF. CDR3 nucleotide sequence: TGTGCCAGCAGTGAGAAGGAAATCGGGGAGCTGTTTTTT.

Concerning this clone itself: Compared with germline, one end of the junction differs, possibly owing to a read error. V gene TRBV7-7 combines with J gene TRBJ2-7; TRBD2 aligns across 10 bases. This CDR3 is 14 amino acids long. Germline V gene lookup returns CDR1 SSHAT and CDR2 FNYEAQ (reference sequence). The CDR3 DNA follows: TGTGCTAGCAGCCAGAGCGGGAGGGCTTACGAGCAGTACTTC. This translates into CASSQSGRAYEQYF.

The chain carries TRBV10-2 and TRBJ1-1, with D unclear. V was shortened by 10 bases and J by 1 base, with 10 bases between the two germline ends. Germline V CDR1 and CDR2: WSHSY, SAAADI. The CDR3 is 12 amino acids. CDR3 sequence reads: CATGRANTEAFF. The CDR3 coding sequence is TGCGCCACCGGACGGGCGAACACTGAAGCTTTCTTT.

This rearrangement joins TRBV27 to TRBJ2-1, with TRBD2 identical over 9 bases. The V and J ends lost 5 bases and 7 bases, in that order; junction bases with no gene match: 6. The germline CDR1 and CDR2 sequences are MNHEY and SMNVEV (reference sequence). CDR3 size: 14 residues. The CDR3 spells CASSTAGGGNEQFF. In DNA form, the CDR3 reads TGTGCCAGCAGTACAGCGGGAGGTGGTAATGAGCAGTTCTTC.

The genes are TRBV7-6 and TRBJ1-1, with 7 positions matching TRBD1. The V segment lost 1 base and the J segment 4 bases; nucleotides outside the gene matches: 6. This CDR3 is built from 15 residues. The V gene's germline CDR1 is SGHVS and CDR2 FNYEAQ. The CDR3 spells CASSLEDRQGTEAFF. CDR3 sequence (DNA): TGTGCCAGCAGCTTAGAGGACAGGCAGGGCACTGAAGCTTTCTTT. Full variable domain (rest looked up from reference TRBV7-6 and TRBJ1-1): GAGVSQSPRYKVTKRGQDVALRCDPISGHVSLYWYRQALGQGPEFLTYFNYEAQQDKSGLPNDRFSAERPEGSISTLTIQRTEQRDSAMYRCASSLEDRQGTEAFFGQGTRLTVV.

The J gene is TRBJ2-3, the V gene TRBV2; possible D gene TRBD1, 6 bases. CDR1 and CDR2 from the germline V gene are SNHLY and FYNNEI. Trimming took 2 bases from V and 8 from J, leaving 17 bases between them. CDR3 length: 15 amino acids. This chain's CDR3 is CASSEWGPRAATQYF. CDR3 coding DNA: TGTGCCAGCAGTGAATGGGGGCCCCGGGCTGCTACGCAGTATTTT.

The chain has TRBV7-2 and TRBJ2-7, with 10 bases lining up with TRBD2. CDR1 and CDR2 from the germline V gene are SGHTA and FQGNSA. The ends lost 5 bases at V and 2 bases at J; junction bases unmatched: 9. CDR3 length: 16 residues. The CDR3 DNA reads TGTGCCAGCAGCCCCGTGGCTAGCGGGAGAACCTACGAGCAGTACTTC. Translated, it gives CASSPVASGRTYEQYF. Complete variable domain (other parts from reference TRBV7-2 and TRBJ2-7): GAGVSQSPSNKVTEKGKDVELRCDPISGHTALYWYRQSLGQGLEFLIYFQGNSAPDKSGLPSDRFSAERTGGSVSTLTIQRTQQEDSAVYLCASSPVASGRTYEQYFGPGTRLTVT.

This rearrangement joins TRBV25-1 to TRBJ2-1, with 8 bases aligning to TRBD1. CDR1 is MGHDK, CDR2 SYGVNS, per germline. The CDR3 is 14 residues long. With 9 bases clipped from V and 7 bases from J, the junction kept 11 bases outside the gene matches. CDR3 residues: CASTGGNSLNEQFF. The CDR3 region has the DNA TGTGCCAGTACAGGGGGGAATAGTCTGAATGAGCAGTTCTTC.

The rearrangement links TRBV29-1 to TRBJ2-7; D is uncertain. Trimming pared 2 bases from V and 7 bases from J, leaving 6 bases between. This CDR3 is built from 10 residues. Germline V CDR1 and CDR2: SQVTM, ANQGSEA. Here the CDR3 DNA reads TGCAGCGTTGAACTGGGGGAGCAGTACTTC. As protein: CSVELGEQYF.

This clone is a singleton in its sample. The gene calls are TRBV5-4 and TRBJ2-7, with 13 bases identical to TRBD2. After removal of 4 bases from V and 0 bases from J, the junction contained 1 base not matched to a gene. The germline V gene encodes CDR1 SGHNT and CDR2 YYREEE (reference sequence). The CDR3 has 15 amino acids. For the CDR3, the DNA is TGTGCCAGCAGCCGGACTAGCGGGAGCTCCTACGAGCAGTACTTC. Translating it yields CASSRTSGSSYEQYF.